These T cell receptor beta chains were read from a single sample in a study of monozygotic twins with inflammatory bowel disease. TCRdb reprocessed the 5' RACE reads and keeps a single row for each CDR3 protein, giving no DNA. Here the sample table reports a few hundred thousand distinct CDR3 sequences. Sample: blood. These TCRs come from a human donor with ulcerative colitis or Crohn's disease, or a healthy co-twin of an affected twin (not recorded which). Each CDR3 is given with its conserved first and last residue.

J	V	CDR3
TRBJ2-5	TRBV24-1	CATSDYRGPQETQYF
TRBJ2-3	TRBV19	CASSTSTPVYAEPDTQYF
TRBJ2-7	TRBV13	CASSLNRGEQYF
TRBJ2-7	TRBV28	CASSYGGAYEQYF
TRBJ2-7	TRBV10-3	CAIGRSGQGSYEQYF
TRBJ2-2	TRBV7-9	CASSGQGPSTGELFF
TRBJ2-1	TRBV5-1	CASSLLAGAMREQFF
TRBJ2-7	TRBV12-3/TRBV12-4	CASRLTGNEQYF
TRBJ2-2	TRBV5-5	CASSLWPGGTGELFF
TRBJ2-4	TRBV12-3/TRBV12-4	CASRRSGGAMTKNIQYF
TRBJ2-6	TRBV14	CASSSRRTMTF
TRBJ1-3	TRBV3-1	CASSQIPASGDTIYF
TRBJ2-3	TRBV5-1	CASYPGLVADTQYF
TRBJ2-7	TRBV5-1	CASSLGGDPYEQYF
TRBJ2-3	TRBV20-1	CSAISGGATDTQYF
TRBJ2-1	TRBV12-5	CASGNPAGETYNEQFF
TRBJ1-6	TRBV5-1	CASAPLGGSPLHF
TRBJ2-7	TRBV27	CASSPHPTKGGYEQYF
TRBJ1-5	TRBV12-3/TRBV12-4	CASTSLRDLYSNQPQHF
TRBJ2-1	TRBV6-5	CASSYRSGSSYNEQFF
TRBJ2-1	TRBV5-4	CASSLLGGSNEQFF
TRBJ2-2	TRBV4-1	CASSQVGQGNTGELFF
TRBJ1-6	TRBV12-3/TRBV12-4	CASSLQGANNSPLHF
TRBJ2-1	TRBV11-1	CASSVSWDRGREGYNEQFF
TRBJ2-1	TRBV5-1	CASSLEGSGSYNEQFF
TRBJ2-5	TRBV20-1	CSASGDQETQYF
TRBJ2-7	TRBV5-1	CASSLLSGYEQYF
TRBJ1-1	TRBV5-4	CASRKDRVVRTEAFF
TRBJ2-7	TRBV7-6	CASSLGTGTYEQYF
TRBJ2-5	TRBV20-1	CSAREARGAAWTQYF
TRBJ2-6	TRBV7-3	CASSSRGGLGANVLTF
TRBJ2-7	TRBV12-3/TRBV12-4	CASSLTVYEQYF
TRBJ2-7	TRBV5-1	CASSLVQGLSYEQYF
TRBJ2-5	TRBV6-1	CASRDGDRQETQYF
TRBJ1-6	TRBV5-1	CASSEQGSISPLHF
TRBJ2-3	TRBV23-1	CASSWRRTTDTQYF
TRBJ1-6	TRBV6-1	CASLGTVDSPLHF
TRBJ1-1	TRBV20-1	CSARGRVATEAFF
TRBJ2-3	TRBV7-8	CASSFRGHTDTQYF